Listed here are 11 T cell receptor beta chains from one sample, sequenced in a study of shared clonotypes between healthy human individuals. Only in-frame clones appear in the TCRdb table, and some are missing; sequencing was by immunoSEQ multiplex PCR. The sample yields 490,000 or so clones, roughly four fifths seen once. Input material: PBMCs. The receptors were sampled from a woman aged 40 to 50 in good health. Some clones in this sample may be carry-over from other donors' samples.

The gene calls are TRBV15 and TRBJ1-5, with D possibly matching TRBD1 (5 bases). Germline V gene lookup returns CDR1 LNHNV and CDR2 YYDKDF (reference sequence). CDR3 length: 17 amino acids. Trimming took 5 bases from V and 2 from J, leaving 19 bases between them. CDR3: CATSPPPRGPGNQPQHF. The CDR3 DNA follows: TGTGCCACCAGCCCCCCTCCCCGGGGCCCAGGCAATCAGCCCCAGCATTTT.

The chain carries TRBV28 and TRBJ2-5, with 10 bases lining up with TRBD2. With V trimmed by 7 bases and J by 4 bases, 6 bases remained unmatched. The germline V gene encodes CDR1 MDHEN and CDR2 SYDVKM. This CDR3 contains 14 residues. CDR3 protein: CASMVAGGGETQYF. The CDR3 DNA is TGTGCCAGCATGGTAGCGGGAGGAGGAGAGACCCAGTACTTC.

This clone was counted a single time. The J gene is TRBJ1-3, the V gene TRBV27; D unclear. Germline V gives CDR1 MNHEY, CDR2 SMNVEV (reference sequence). This CDR3 is 16 amino acids long. V dropped 6 bases and J dropped 0 bases, with 15 bases sitting between them. The CDR3 coding sequence is TGTGCCAGCAGCCGAGTGGGAGGCGGCTCTGGAAACACCATATATTTT. Translating gives CASSRVGGGSGNTIYF.

This clone was seen only a few times. This CDR3 fails to terminate in the conserved phenylalanine or tryptophan, so it likely reflects a read error. The chain joins TRBV19 to TRBJ1-1; D not resolved. This CDR3 region has 13 residues. The V gene lost 3 bases and the J gene lost 0 bases, with 5 bases spanning the gap. Germline CDR1 reads LNHDA; CDR2 reads SQIVND (reference sequence). The chain's CDR3 is CASSIALNTEAFL. In DNA, the CDR3 is TGTGCCAGTAGTATCGCCTTGAACACTGAAGCTTTCCTT.

The chain uses TRBV11-2 and TRBJ2-7; D may be TRBD2 (5 bases). CDR1 and CDR2 (germline): SGHAT, FQNNGV. The CDR3 loop spans 14 amino acids. Trimming cost V 1 base and J 3 bases, with 10 bases left between them. The CDR3 nucleotides are TGTGCCAGCAGCTTAGGGGCGGGCATCTACGAGCAGTACTTC. Its protein product is CASSLGAGIYEQYF.

The rearrangement uses TRBV30 and TRBJ1-6, with 7 bases matching TRBD1. This CDR3 contains 18 residues. Unmatched junction bases numbered 22, after V lost 1 base and J lost 13 bases. Germline V CDR1 and CDR2: GTSNPN, SVGIG (reference sequence). The CDR3, as DNA: TGTGCCTGGAGTGAAATCGGGACCGGGACAGCGGTCGGATTCCCCCTCCACTTT. Amino acids: CAWSEIGTGTAVGFPLHF.

The chain recombines TRBV5-4 with TRBJ1-1; D not certain. The germline V gene has CDR1 SGHNT and CDR2 YYREEE (reference sequence). Deletions cut 7 bases from V and 0 bases from J, with 19 bases between. The CDR3 consists of 16 residues. CDR3 residues: CASAPGRPGMNTEAFF. The CDR3 DNA reads TGTGCCAGCGCACCGGGAAGACCGGGGATGAACACTGAAGCTTTCTTT.

The chain links TRBV5-1 to TRBJ2-7, with 7 bases that match TRBD1. The length of the CDR3 is 16 residues. The germline CDR1 and CDR2 sequences are SGHRS and YFSETQ. Germline trimming cut 4 bases from V and 1 base from J; bases unmatched to any gene: 11. CDR3 DNA: TGCGCCAGCAGCCAAGAACCCGGGACAGCTTCCTACGAGCAGTACTTC. Encoded protein: CASSQEPGTASYEQYF.

This clone has only one observation. The V gene is TRBV7-3, the J gene TRBJ1-1; D is unclear. CDR3 length: 15 residues. Germline-derived CDR1 and CDR2 are SGHTA and FQGTGA. V was trimmed by 4 bases and J by 4 bases, leaving 16 bases between them. CDR3 sequence reads: CASSSGSRFGTEAFF. The CDR3 DNA is TGTGCCAGCAGCTCCGGTTCTAGGTTCGGCACTGAAGCTTTCTTT.

The chain links TRBV27 to TRBJ1-6; no reliable D call. The CDR3 has 12 amino acids. The V and J ends lost 2 bases and 6 bases respectively, with 2 bases between them. CDR1 MNHEY and CDR2 SMNVEV come from the germline V gene (reference sequence). The CDR3: CASSLLNSPLHF. CDR3 DNA sequence: TGTGCCAGCAGTTTACTTAATTCACCCCTCCACTTT.

V usage is TRBV7-9 and J usage is TRBJ1-1, with unresolved D. Trimming removed 5 bases from V and 11 bases from J, with 24 bases in between. The germline CDR1 and CDR2 sequences are SEHNR and FQNEAQ (reference sequence). The CDR3 is made up of 15 amino acids. The DNA of the CDR3 is TGTGCCAGCAGCATCCGCGAGGGTGGCGACCGATCGGCTTTCTTT. Its translation: CASSIREGGDRSAFF.